Following are 20 T cell receptor beta chains from one sample sequenced in a study of blood T cell repertoires in COVID-19. The protocol was immunoSEQ multiplex PCR, while the TCRdb copy is restricted to in-frame clones and leaves out a portion. Of about 120,000 clones in the sample, around four fifths were seen once. The sample was peripheral blood. The receptors derive from a man aged 30-40 years with acute or convalescent COVID-19.

The chain combines TRBV18 with TRBJ1-1; 9 bases line up with TRBD1. The CDR3 contains 17 residues. Germline values: CDR1 KGHSH, CDR2 LQKENI. With V trimmed by 1 base and J by 1 base, 7 bases remained unmatched. CDR3: CASSPLGTGRTNTEAFF. CDR3 coding DNA: TGTGCCAGCTCACCACTTGGGACAGGGAGGACGAACACTGAAGCTTTCTTT.

J is TRBJ2-3 and V is TRBV5-1; a possible D gene is TRBD2 (7 bases). CDR3 length: 14 residues. Trimming cost V 9 bases and J 1 base, with 15 bases left between them. Germline CDR1 SGHRS, CDR2 YFSETQ. For the CDR3, the DNA is TGCGCCACGTCGGAGGGGGGGCGCACAGATACGCAGTATTTT. Encoded protein: CATSEGGRTDTQYF.

The rearrangement joins TRBV6-5 to TRBJ1-1; possible D gene TRBD1, 5 bases. The CDR3 is 12 amino acids. V was shortened by 7 bases and J by 7 bases, with 13 bases between the two germline ends. Germline assignment: CDR1 MNHEY and CDR2 SVGAGI. The DNA for the CDR3 is TGTGCCAGCACGGCCAGGGTGAGTGAAGCTTTCTTT. Its translation: CASTARVSEAFF.

The J gene is TRBJ2-3, the V gene TRBV9; 11 bases agree with TRBD2. The CDR3 spans 16 residues. Germline-derived CDR1 and CDR2 are SGDLS and YYNGEE. V lost 4 bases and J lost 4; bases outside the gene matches: 8. This CDR3 reads CASSSLAGGPSDTQYF. CDR3 coding DNA: TGTGCCAGCAGCTCCTTAGCGGGAGGGCCCTCAGATACGCAGTATTTT.

This chain connects TRBV28 to TRBJ1-5; D gene ambiguous. Germline CDR1 and CDR2: MDHEN and SYDVKM. V lost 5 bases and J 5 bases, leaving 13 bases between the germline ends. This CDR3 region has 14 residues. CDR3 DNA: TGTGCCAGCAGTCCCTCGAGGGCGGATCAGCCCCAGCATTTT. This gives the protein CASSPSRADQPQHF.

V gene TRBV15 combines with J gene TRBJ1-2, with unresolved D. This CDR3 spans 15 amino acids. The V gene lost 1 base and the J gene lost 0 bases, with 9 bases spanning the gap. The V gene's germline CDR1 is LNHNV and CDR2 YYDKDF (reference sequence). CDR3 coding DNA: TGTGCCACCAGCAGAGTCCGGGAAACTAACTATGGCTACACCTTC. This encodes CATSRVRETNYGYTF.

This CDR3 reads CASSQVGTSNYSGTYNEQFF. The DNA of the CDR3 is TGTGCCAGCAGCCAGGTCGGGACTAGCAATTATTCCGGGACCTACAATGAGCAGTTCTTC. The V gene is TRBV3-1 (or the pseudogene TRBV3-2), the J gene TRBJ2-1; 9 bases fit TRBD2. The V gene end was trimmed by 3 bases and the J gene end by 2 bases; junction bases not matched to a gene: 17. The CDR3 has 20 residues. CDR1 is LGHDT and CDR2 is YNNKEL in the germline V gene (reference sequence).

The V and J genes are TRBV19 and TRBJ1-4, with D uncertain. The germline V gene encodes CDR1 LNHDA and CDR2 SQIVND (reference sequence). The CDR3 is made up of 15 amino acids. Between the trimmed V and J ends, which lost 4 bases and 7 bases, there was a span of 16 bases. CDR3 sequence: CASSTLERRGEKLFF. CDR3 bases: TGTGCCAGTAGTACCCTTGAGAGGCGGGGTGAAAAACTGTTTTTT.

V is TRBV6-1 and J is TRBJ1-2; a possible D gene is TRBD1 (6 bases). The germline CDR1 and CDR2 sequences are MNHNS and SASEGT. The CDR3 spans 17 residues. Trimming cost V 1 base and J 8 bases, with 23 bases left between them. In nucleotides, the CDR3 is TGTGCCAGCAGTGAAGTCACAGGGTTTGCGGCCGCGCAAGGCTACACCTTC. Amino acid sequence: CASSEVTGFAAAQGYTF.

This clone was detected a few times. The V gene is TRBV4-2, the J gene TRBJ1-1; weak D call: TRBD1 (6 bases). This CDR3 region has 15 residues. Germline CDR1 and CDR2: LGHNA and YNFKEQ. The ends were cut back, 4 bases at V and 2 bases at J, with 14 bases in the middle. This chain's CDR3 is CASSPLEGGNTEAFF. CDR3 DNA sequence: TGTGCCAGCAGCCCCCTGGAAGGGGGAAACACTGAAGCTTTCTTT.

This clone was observed a few times. The V gene is TRBV10-3, the J gene TRBJ2-1; the match to TRBD2 covers 9 bases. The junction had 3 bases not matched to a gene; V was cut back by 0 bases and J by 6 bases. The CDR3 contains 15 residues. Germline assignment: CDR1 ENHRY and CDR2 SYGVKD. The CDR3 bases are TGTGCCATCAGTGAGTCGCTGCGGGAGGGCAATGAGCAGTTCTTC. Residues: CAISESLREGNEQFF.

V is TRBV6-6 and J is TRBJ1-2, with D unclear. The germline V gene encodes CDR1 MNHNY and CDR2 SVGAGI (reference sequence). Trimming pared 4 bases from V and 1 base from J, leaving 16 bases between. The length of the CDR3 is 16 residues. Here the CDR3 reads CASSFPPGEINYGYTF. DNA for the CDR3: TGTGCCAGCAGTTTTCCCCCCGGGGAGATTAACTATGGCTACACCTTC.

This rearrangement joins TRBV3-1 (or the pseudogene TRBV3-2) to TRBJ1-6; D is unresolved. Germline CDR1 LGHDT, CDR2 YNNKEL (reference sequence). Trimming pared 1 base from V and 10 bases from J, leaving 14 bases between. The CDR3 consists of 15 residues. The CDR3 protein is CASSQGAGVKSPLHF. In nucleotides, the CDR3 is TGTGCCAGCAGCCAAGGGGCAGGCGTTAAATCACCCCTCCACTTT.

On this clone itself: An end of the junction differs from the germline gene, which may be a read error. V usage is TRBV3-1 (or the pseudogene TRBV3-2) and J usage is TRBJ1-3; 7 nucleotides agree with TRBD1. The CDR3 extends over 15 amino acids. CDR1 and CDR2 (germline): LGHDT, YNNKEL (reference sequence). CDR3 in amino acids: CASRQGVGTAHTIYF. The CDR3 nucleotides read TGTGCCAGCAGGCAAGGGGTGGGGACAGCCCACACCATATATTTT.

The chain uses TRBV12-5 and TRBJ2-5, with D perhaps matching TRBD2 (6 bases). The CDR3 runs to 14 residues. Germline CDR1 and CDR2: LGHNT and FRNRAP. Trimming took 6 bases from V and 7 from J, leaving 18 bases between them. The DNA of the CDR3 is TGTGCTAGTGGCCTGGGGGGAGCCACCGGGACCCAGTACTTC. The encoded protein is CASGLGGATGTQYF. Looking up the rest from reference TRBV12-5 and TRBJ2-5 gives the full variable domain: DARVTQTPRHKVTEMGQEVTMRCQPILGHNTVFWYRQTMMQGLELLAYFRNRAPLDDSGMPKDRFSAEMPDATLATLKIQPSEPRDSAVYFCASGLGGATGTQYFGPGTRLLVL.

V gene TRBV4-2 combines with J gene TRBJ2-3; tentatively, D is TRBD1 (5 bases). The CDR3 has 15 amino acids. V was pared by 0 bases and J by 5 bases, with 12 bases between. Germline V lookup: CDR1 LGHNA, CDR2 YNFKEQ. The CDR3 region is CASSQDSLGQDTQYF. The CDR3 bases are TGTGCCAGCAGCCAAGATTCCCTGGGGCAAGATACGCAGTATTTT.

The chain links TRBV27 to TRBJ1-6; 7 positions agree with TRBD1. CDR3 length: 17 residues. CDR1 is MNHEY, CDR2 SMNVEV, per germline (reference sequence). V gave up 0 bases and J gave up 8 bases; unmatched junction bases: 10. The CDR3 DNA reads TGTGCCAGCAGTTTATCGAAGGGAGCAGGGACAGATTCACCCCTCCACTTT. As protein: CASSLSKGAGTDSPLHF.

This clone was recorded once. This chain joins TRBV3-1 (or the pseudogene TRBV3-2) and TRBJ1-2; tentative D call: TRBD1 (5 bases). The germline V gene encodes CDR1 LGHDT and CDR2 YNNKEL (reference sequence). Trimming removed 4 bases from V and 7 bases from J, with 7 bases in between. The CDR3 runs to 11 residues. The CDR3 region has the DNA TGTGCCAGCAGCCGGGGGGGTGGCTACACCTTC. Translation gives CASSRGGGYTF.

The chain links TRBV6-5 to TRBJ1-1; no definite D call. Germline V gives CDR1 MNHEY, CDR2 SVGAGI. V lost 10 bases and J 1 base, leaving 13 bases between the germline ends. CDR3 length equals 13 residues. The CDR3 is CATLTPPNTEAFF. CDR3 nucleotide sequence: TGTGCCACCTTGACACCACCGAACACTGAAGCTTTCTTT.

The rearrangement uses TRBV7-3 and TRBJ2-6; 8 bases agree with TRBD2. The germline V gene encodes CDR1 SGHTA and CDR2 FQGTGA. The CDR3 consists of 19 residues. Unmatched junction bases numbered 14, after V lost 4 bases and J lost 3 bases. CDR3 sequence (DNA): TGTGCCAGCAGCTCAAGCGGGAGCCCCTCTCATGGTGGGGCCAACGTCCTGACTTTC. Protein product: CASSSSGSPSHGGANVLTF.